This entry lists 22 T cell receptor beta chains sequenced from one sample in a study of early T cells in non-severe SARS-CoV-2 infection. TCRdb re-derived calls from the 5' RACE reads in MiXCR, one entry per CDR3 protein. The repertoire holds roughly 72,000 distinct CDR3 sequences, with 9.5% to 15% as singletons. The sequencing sample was made of whole blood. These receptors came from an adult who was a healthcare worker with PCR-confirmed SARS-CoV-2 infection or an uninfected control (not recorded which).

This clonotype was seen repeatedly, ten times or more. The rearrangement links TRBV20-1 to TRBJ2-7; the D gene is possibly TRBD2 (6 bases). The V end was cut by 4 bases, the J end by 2 bases, with 18 bases between. The CDR3 consists of 15 residues. Germline V gives CDR1 DFQATT, CDR2 SNEGSKA (reference sequence). The CDR3 region has the DNA TGCAGTGCTACCTCGGCTCGGGGGACCACCTACGAGCAGTACTTC. It yields the protein CSATSARGTTYEQYF.

The chain links TRBV12-3 or TRBV12-4 to TRBJ1-6; the D gene is possibly TRBD1 (5 bases). CDR3 length equals 17 residues. Trimming left V 6 bases short and J 0 bases short, with 15 bases between. DNA of the CDR3: TGTGCCAGCAGATCGGGACCCCTGAGCTCCTATAATTCACCCCTCCACTTT. Translating gives CASRSGPLSSYNSPLHF.

This rearrangement joins TRBV12-3 or TRBV12-4 to TRBJ2-2, with D maybe TRBD2 (6 bases). V gave up 11 bases and J gave up 1 base, with 8 bases separating them. The CDR3 covers 12 residues. The CDR3 region has the DNA TGTGCCGGGGGGAAGAACACCGGGGAGCTGTTTTTT. It codes for CAGGKNTGELFF.

This clonotype was counted at least ten times. The chain combines TRBV27 with TRBJ2-5; 10 positions agree with TRBD1. The length of the CDR3 is 14 residues. Looked up from germline, CDR1 is MNHEY and CDR2 is SMNVEV (reference sequence). The J segment lost 4 bases and the V segment lost 8 bases, leaving 7 bases of the junction unmatched. In nucleotides, the CDR3 is TGTGCCAGCGGACGGGACAGGGGAAGAGAGACCCAGTACTTC. It encodes CASGRDRGRETQYF.

The genes are TRBV29-1 and TRBJ2-1; 7 positions match TRBD1. The CDR3 runs to 10 residues. Germline-derived CDR1 and CDR2 are SQVTM and ANQGSEA. Losses at the gene ends were 5 bases for V and 10 bases for J; bases not matched to a gene: 2. This CDR3 reads CSVQGDEQFF. CDR3 coding DNA: TGCAGCGTTCAGGGGGACGAGCAGTTCTTC.

This clonotype was counted a few times. The chain links TRBV18 to TRBJ2-3; D is uncertain. The germline CDR1 and CDR2 sequences are KGHSH and LQKENI. The CDR3 sequence is 16 residues long. Trimming took 1 base from V and 0 from J, leaving 11 bases between them. The CDR3 DNA is TGTGCCAGCTCACCACGGCGGTTTCTAAGCACAGATACGCAGTATTTT. Protein product: CASSPRRFLSTDTQYF.

This clonotype has a handful of counts. The chain couples TRBV11-2 to TRBJ1-1, with D possibly matching TRBD1 (5 bases). CDR3 length: 13 amino acids. The germline V gene has CDR1 SGHAT and CDR2 FQNNGV. The ends were cut back, 1 base at V and 10 bases at J, with 13 bases in the middle. CDR3 sequence reads: CASSLGQARGAFF. The CDR3 DNA follows: TGTGCCAGCAGCTTAGGGCAGGCGAGGGGAGCTTTCTTT.

This clonotype was observed a few times. This rearrangement joins TRBV20-1 to TRBJ1-1; a possible D gene is TRBD1 (6 bases). The CDR3 has 15 residues. The ends were cut back, 6 bases at V and 5 bases at J, with 22 bases in the middle. Germline CDR1 and CDR2: DFQATT and SNEGSKA (reference sequence). Here the CDR3 DNA reads TGCAGTGCCAGGATTAACAGGGAGATTAAGACTGAAGCTTTCTTT. Amino acids: CSARINREIKTEAFF.

The chain combines TRBV4-1 with TRBJ2-7; D call uncertain. CDR1 is MGHRA, CDR2 YSYEKL, per germline. Trimming stripped 0 bases from V and 4 bases from J, with 13 bases between. There are 15 residues in the CDR3. The CDR3 coding sequence is TGCGCCAGCAGCCAAGACGATAGGGTAGGATACGAGCAGTACTTC. Translating it yields CASSQDDRVGYEQYF.

This clonotype was recorded a few times. The CDR3 coding sequence is TGCAGCGTTGAATCGGCAAATACGCAGTATTTT. Its protein product is CSVESANTQYF. V usage is TRBV29-1 and J usage is TRBJ2-3; D gene unclear. The germline gives CDR1 SQVTM, CDR2 ANQGSEA. This CDR3 is built from 11 residues. Trimming shortened V by 2 bases and J by 7 bases, and 7 bases separated the two germline ends.

This clonotype was seen repeatedly, ten times or more. The J gene is TRBJ1-5, the V gene TRBV4-2, with D perhaps matching TRBD1 (5 bases). The CDR3 runs 16 residues. Trimming cost V 0 bases and J 2 bases, with 11 bases left between them. Germline CDR1 is LGHNA and CDR2 is YNFKEQ. The CDR3 DNA reads TGTGCCAGCAGCCAAGATGGGGGGGGTGGCAATCAGCCCCAGCATTTT. Translating gives CASSQDGGGGNQPQHF.

Many counts were recorded for this clonotype. Here the CDR3 DNA reads TGTGCCAGCAGTCGGGGAGAGAACACTGAAGCTTTCTTT. It encodes CASSRGENTEAFF. V and J are TRBV6-2 or TRBV6-3 and TRBJ1-1; D ambiguous. Looked up from germline, CDR1 is MNHEY and CDR2 is SVGEGT. Trimming left V 5 bases short and J 1 base short, with 8 bases between. This CDR3 has 13 residues.

This rearrangement joins TRBV29-1 to TRBJ2-7; the D is unclear. Germline values: CDR1 SQVTM, CDR2 ANQGSEA. This CDR3 region has 12 residues. V was shortened by 0 bases and J by 7 bases, with 10 bases between the two germline ends. The CDR3 DNA is TGCAGCGTTGAAGATCAGTTGGCGGAGCAGTACTTC. Its protein is CSVEDQLAEQYF.

This clonotype appeared many times. This sequence joins TRBV11-2 and TRBJ2-2; D is possibly TRBD1 (5 bases). This CDR3 has 15 residues. Trimming removed 1 base at V and 2 bases at J, with 8 bases between. CDR1 and CDR2 from the germline V gene are SGHAT and FQNNGV. CDR3 in amino acids: CASSLGQLNTGELFF. CDR3 in DNA: TGTGCCAGCAGCTTAGGACAGCTCAACACCGGGGAGCTGTTTTTT.

This clonotype showed up just a few times. The J gene is TRBJ1-6, the V gene TRBV9; D gene uncertain. Germline V gene lookup returns CDR1 SGDLS and CDR2 YYNGEE. The CDR3 is 13 residues long. Trimming stripped 4 bases from V and 3 bases from J, with 5 bases between. For the CDR3, the DNA is TGTGCCAGCAGCCCGAACTATAATTCACCCCTCCACTTT. This gives the protein CASSPNYNSPLHF.

This clonotype was detected only a few times. The rearrangement links TRBV5-1 to TRBJ1-1; no firm D call. V was trimmed by 7 bases and J by 5 bases, leaving 15 bases between them. This CDR3 is built from 13 residues. CDR1 is SGHRS and CDR2 is YFSETQ in the germline V gene. Here the CDR3 DNA reads TGCGCCAGCTCCTCCGGGGATTCTACTGAAGCTTTCTTT. Translating it yields CASSSGDSTEAFF.

This clonotype was detected many times. The J gene is TRBJ1-6, the V gene TRBV27; D is ambiguous. CDR1 MNHEY and CDR2 SMNVEV come from the germline V gene (reference sequence). The CDR3 runs to 12 residues. Trimming removed 4 bases from V and 7 bases from J, with 5 bases in between. The CDR3 loop reads CASSYTNSPLHF. CDR3 sequence (DNA): TGTGCCAGCAGTTATACGAATTCACCCCTCCACTTT.

Ten or more counts support this clonotype. The chain uses TRBV3-1 and TRBJ1-1; 7 nucleotides match TRBD1. V shed 3 bases and J 1 base; nucleotides not matched to a gene: 5. The germline V gene has CDR1 LGHDT and CDR2 YNNKEL (reference sequence). The CDR3 has 15 amino acids. The CDR3 DNA reads TGTGCCAGCAGCCAGGCCGGGACAGAGAACACTGAAGCTTTCTTT. Protein sequence: CASSQAGTENTEAFF.

The CDR3 spells CAIKPAGLYNEQFF. CDR3 DNA: TGTGCCATTAAACCGGCGGGTTTATACAATGAGCAGTTCTTC. The J gene is TRBJ2-1, the V gene TRBV7-9; perhaps TRBD2 as D (5 bases). Germline V gene sequence: CDR1 SEHNR, CDR2 FQNEAQ (reference sequence). V dropped 10 bases and J dropped 4 bases, with 17 bases sitting between them. The CDR3 has 14 amino acids.

This clonotype was detected many times. This sequence joins TRBV18 and TRBJ2-3, with no clear D. Trimming stripped 0 bases from V and 0 bases from J, with 4 bases between. The CDR3 totals 14 residues. Germline-derived CDR1 and CDR2 are KGHSH and LQKENI. The CDR3 DNA follows: TGTGCCAGCTCACCACCTTACAGCACAGATACGCAGTATTTT. Residues: CASSPPYSTDTQYF.

The table lists this clonotype with a few counts. The chain joins TRBV20-1 to TRBJ2-1; TRBD1 aligns across 7 bases. CDR3 length: 15 amino acids. V lost 3 bases, J lost 3 bases, and 8 bases stayed unmatched. In germline, CDR1 is DFQATT, CDR2 SNEGSKA (reference sequence). CDR3: CSARAGDSYYNEQFF. The CDR3 coding sequence is TGCAGTGCTAGGGCTGGGGACAGCTACTACAATGAGCAGTTCTTC.

This clonotype was observed many times. This sequence joins TRBV28 and TRBJ2-7; 12 nucleotides agree with TRBD2. Trimming at V came to 6 bases and at J to 6 bases, leaving 9 bases not matched to a gene. The germline V gene encodes CDR1 MDHEN and CDR2 SYDVKM. The CDR3 covers 15 residues. This CDR3 is CASSRSSGGAIEQYF. The CDR3 DNA reads TGTGCCAGCAGCCGCTCTAGCGGGGGGGCTATCGAGCAGTACTTC.